The present TCR beta chain was sequenced within a study of T cells after yellow fever vaccination. Study-level background: With SMART-Seq v4 Ultra Low Input, the fractions containing low cell numbers were prepared.

General study results and limits: Detected again after the booster were most primary-vaccination clones, at 96% CD4 and roughly 88% CD8. FACS-sorted repertoires could contain abundant clonotypes contaminating from the bulk population. The secondary response was weaker, and its peak arrived faster, on day 5 versus 15.

TCRdb re-derived calls from the 5' RACE reads in MiXCR, one entry per CDR3 protein. The table includes roughly 350,000 distinct CDR3 sequences, approximately 4% detected once. This clonotype was recorded many times. What it binds is not known. The sample here was PBMCs, taken 5 days after the yellow fever booster vaccination. The TCR was taken from a man between 18 and 29 years old who received the YFV17D yellow fever vaccine.

Here the CDR3 DNA reads TGTGCCAGCAACCAACCGACCAAACAGGGCACGAGCTCCTACGAGCAGTACGTC. It is translated as CASNQPTKQGTSSYEQYV. The chain joins TRBV6-2 or TRBV6-3 to TRBJ2-7; the D gene is possibly TRBD1 (6 bases). From germline, CDR1 is MNHEY and CDR2 SVGEGT. The CDR3 sequence is 18 residues long. V lost 7 bases, J lost 0 bases, and 25 bases lay in between.